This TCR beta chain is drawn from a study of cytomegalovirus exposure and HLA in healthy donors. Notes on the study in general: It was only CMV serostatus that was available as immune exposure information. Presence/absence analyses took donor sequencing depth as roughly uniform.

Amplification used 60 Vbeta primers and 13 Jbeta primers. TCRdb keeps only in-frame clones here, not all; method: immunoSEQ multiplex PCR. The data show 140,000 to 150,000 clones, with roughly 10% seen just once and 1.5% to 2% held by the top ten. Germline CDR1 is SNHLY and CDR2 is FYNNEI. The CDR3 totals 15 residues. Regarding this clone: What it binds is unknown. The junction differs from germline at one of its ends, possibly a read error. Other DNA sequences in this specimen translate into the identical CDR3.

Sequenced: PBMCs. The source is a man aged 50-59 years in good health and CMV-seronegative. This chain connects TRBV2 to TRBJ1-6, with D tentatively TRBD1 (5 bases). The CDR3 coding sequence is TGTGCCAGCAGTGACTTGGGCAGGGTGGGCTCACCCCTACACTTT. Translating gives CASSDLGRVGSPLHF.